This T cell receptor (beta chain) was sequenced for a study of response to subunit inactivated influenza vaccine. Study-wide points: A suggestion made by the authors is that each seasonal influenza vaccination recruits few new T cells.

The trim removed 1 base at V and 6 bases at J, leaving 3 bases unmatched. The CDR3 loop spans 16 amino acids. For this clonotype: The antigen is undetermined.

TCRdb passed the RT-PCR reads through MiXCR, listing each CDR3 protein once. The sample holds hundreds of thousands of distinct CDR3 sequences; approximately 14% are singletons and the top ten take around a tenth. The TCR comes from a man aged 50-60 years who received an inactivated influenza vaccine. V is TRBV12-3 or TRBV12-4 and J is TRBJ2-2; 12 bases match TRBD2. Here the sequenced sample was PBMCs from blood, taken roughly 13 days after vaccination. DNA for the CDR3: TGTGCCAGCAGTTTAGGACTAGCGGGAGTGGCCGGGGAGCTGTTTTTT. Residues: CASSLGLAGVAGELFF.